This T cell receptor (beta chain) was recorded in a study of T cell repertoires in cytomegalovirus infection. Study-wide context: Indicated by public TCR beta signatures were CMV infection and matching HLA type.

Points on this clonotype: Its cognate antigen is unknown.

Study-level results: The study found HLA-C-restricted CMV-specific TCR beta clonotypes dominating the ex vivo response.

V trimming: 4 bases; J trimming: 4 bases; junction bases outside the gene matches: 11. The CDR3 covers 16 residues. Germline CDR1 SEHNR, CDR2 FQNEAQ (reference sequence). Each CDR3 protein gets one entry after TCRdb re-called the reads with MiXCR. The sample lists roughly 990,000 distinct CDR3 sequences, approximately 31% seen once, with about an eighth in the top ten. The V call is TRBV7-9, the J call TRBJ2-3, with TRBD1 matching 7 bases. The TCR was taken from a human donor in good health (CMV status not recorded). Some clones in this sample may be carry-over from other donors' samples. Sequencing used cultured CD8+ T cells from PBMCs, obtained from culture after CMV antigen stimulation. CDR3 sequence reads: CASSSVAGGLADTQYF. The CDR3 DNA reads TGTGCCAGCAGCTCCGTTGCAGGGGGTCTTGCAGATACGCAGTATTTT.